These 5 T cell receptor beta chains came from one sample sequenced in a study of blood T cell repertoires in COVID-19. Data came from immunoSEQ multiplex PCR; TCRdb stores just in-frame clones and leaves some out. The table records a few hundred thousand clones, around four fifths of them present only once. The source material was peripheral blood. The receptors shown here come from a woman between 50 and 59 years old with acute or convalescent COVID-19.

The chain employs TRBV24-1 and TRBJ2-7, with 10 bases aligning to TRBD1. This CDR3 has 14 residues. Germline CDR1 reads KGHDR; CDR2 reads SFDVKD. After removal of 3 bases from V and 7 bases from J, the junction contained 5 bases not matched to a gene. CDR3 region: CATSDRQGAREQYV. CDR3 coding DNA: TGTGCCACCAGTGATCGACAGGGGGCGCGGGAGCAGTACGTC.

J is TRBJ1-4 and V is TRBV12-3 or TRBV12-4; D uncertain. The V and J ends lost 4 bases and 5 bases respectively, with 5 bases between them. The CDR3 totals 12 residues. CDR3 sequence reads: CASSSVNEKLFF. The CDR3 nucleotides read TGTGCCAGCAGTTCAGTAAATGAAAAACTGTTTTTT.

The CDR3 reads CASSYEASGANVLTF. The CDR3 bases are TGTGCCAGCAGTTACGAGGCCTCGGGGGCCAACGTCCTGACTTTC. V is TRBV6-2 or TRBV6-3 and J is TRBJ2-6; D gene uncertain. Germline CDR1 and CDR2: MNHEY and SVGEGT. The V end was cut by 2 bases, the J end by 4 bases, with 9 bases between. This CDR3 comprises 15 residues.

This chain uses TRBV27 with TRBJ2-2, with 7 bases aligning to TRBD2. Germline lookup yields CDR1 MNHEY and CDR2 SMNVEV (reference sequence). This CDR3 contains 15 residues. V dropped 2 bases and J dropped 5; count of bases not matched to a gene: 5. CDR3 sequence reads: CASSLEAGSTGELFF. In DNA, the CDR3 is TGTGCCAGCAGTTTAGAAGCGGGATCGACCGGGGAGCTGTTTTTT.

The V and J genes are TRBV14 and TRBJ1-6; D is ambiguous. Germline CDR1 reads SGHDN; CDR2 reads FVKESK. Deletions cut 1 base from V and 3 bases from J, with 4 bases between. The length of the CDR3 is 14 residues. CDR3 protein: CASSQARYNSPLHF. CDR3 nucleotides: TGTGCCAGCAGCCAAGCCCGCTATAATTCACCCCTCCACTTT.